This entry concerns a single TCR beta chain. Its antigen is unknown. Germline V gives CDR1 MNHNY, CDR2 SVGAGI (reference sequence). V lost 9 bases and J lost 1; bases outside the gene matches: 1. There are 13 residues in the CDR3. RNA extraction and reverse transcription yielded cDNA as sequencing template. Only in-frame clones appear in the TCRdb table, and some are missing; sequencing was by immunoSEQ multiplex PCR. The sample shows 30,000 to 40,000 clones, roughly 53% of them seen only once. This record comes from a study of CD8+ T cells in alopecia areata. General study results and limits: Relative to normal scalp, lesional scalp, especially alopecia totalis/universalis, showed higher clonality.

Several patients had their CD4+ cells sorted into CD25+CD127- cells. Sampling of alopecia areata patients yielded lesional scalp punch biopsies as well as peripheral blood. Investigators sorted PBMCs to obtain both CD4+ and CD8+ T cells. The chain carries TRBV6-6 and TRBJ2-2, with 8 nucleotides matching TRBD1. This sequence originates from a human donor with alopecia areata. The material sequenced was CD4+ Tregs sorted from blood. CDR3 amino acids: CASGTGNTGELFF. The CDR3 bases are TGTGCCAGTGGGACAGGGAACACCGGGGAGCTGTTTTTT.